This T cell receptor beta chain was captured by sequencing in a study of CD8+CD57+ T cells in acquired aplastic anemia. Findings and caveats of the study: A set of twenty-nine CD8+ CDR3 sequences was shared between patients and controls, and these sequences appeared highly expressed in patients.

According to the study, genomic DNA was the template for TCR beta VDJ and CDR3 profiling. TCRdb independently ran MiXCR on the reads; one entry per CDR3 protein. The sample holds around 170,000 distinct CDR3 sequences; 48% are singletons and the top ten take approximately 9.4%. On this clonotype itself: The antigen remains undetermined. This likely comes from a read error, as the CDR3 has no conserved phenylalanine or tryptophan at its end.

CDR3 length: 13 amino acids. Germline V gene data show CDR1 as SEHNR and CDR2 as FQNEAQ (reference sequence). Previously, flow cytometry had revealed CD8+CD57+ cell expansion in the patients chosen for sequencing. In all patients, the disease was severe acquired aplastic anemia. The TCR comes from a human donor with aplastic anemia. Sequencing was carried out using sorted CD4+, CD8+, or CD8+CD57+ T cells (not recorded which) from PBMCs. The V and J genes are TRBV7-9 and TRBJ2-3; no firm D call. The CDR3 loop reads CASSLARRDTQYS. In nucleotides, the CDR3 is TGTGCCAGCAGTTTAGCCCGCCGTGATACGCAGTATTCT.